Below are 10 T cell receptor beta chains sequenced from a single sample in a study of blood T cell repertoires in COVID-19. Method: immunoSEQ multiplex PCR; TCRdb's copy keeps in-frame clones and lacks some. Here the sample spans over 70,000 clones, 90% being singletons. What was sequenced was peripheral blood. The receptors come from a man younger than 35 with COVID-19, enrolled during active disease.

This clone was counted a single time. The chain combines TRBV4-3 with TRBJ2-3; 12 nucleotides align to TRBD1. The V segment lost 3 bases and the J segment 5 bases; nucleotides outside the gene matches: 9. The germline CDR1 and CDR2 sequences are LGHNA and YSLEER. The CDR3 consists of 17 residues. The DNA for the CDR3 is TGCGCCAGCAGCCAGGCGCCGGGACAGGGGGCTATAGATACGCAGTATTTT. It is translated as CASSQAPGQGAIDTQYF.

J is TRBJ2-7 and V is TRBV18; a weak D match, TRBD1 (5 bases). This CDR3 is built from 16 residues. Trimming stripped 6 bases from V and 0 bases from J, with 18 bases between. Looked up from germline, CDR1 is KGHSH and CDR2 is LQKENI. CDR3 bases: TGTGCCAGCTCCCCGAGACAGCTAACGAGCTCCTACGAGCAGTACTTC. Protein: CASSPRQLTSSYEQYF.

The chain combines TRBV4-1 with TRBJ2-7; 8 nucleotides agree with TRBD1. V shed 5 bases, J shed 8 bases, and the junction held 14 bases outside the gene matches. The germline CDR1 and CDR2 sequences are MGHRA and YSYEKL. The CDR3 covers 15 residues. CDR3 region: CASSVRTGSVMKQYF. The CDR3 DNA follows: TGCGCCAGCAGCGTGAGGACAGGGAGTGTTATGAAGCAGTACTTC.

The chain employs TRBV4-1 and TRBJ2-1; 12 bases agree with TRBD2. V was pared by 3 bases and J by 8 bases, with 5 bases of the junction left unmatched. CDR1 is MGHRA and CDR2 is YSYEKL in the germline V gene. The CDR3 runs 15 residues. CDR3 sequence (DNA): TGCGCCAGCAGCCATCGGACTAGCGGGACCGATGAGCAGTTCTTC. Translated, it gives CASSHRTSGTDEQFF.

The gene calls are TRBV6-6 and TRBJ1-5; the D gene is possibly TRBD1 (6 bases). The CDR3 totals 14 residues. Trimming removed 6 bases at V and 7 bases at J, with 16 bases between. Germline CDR1 is MNHNY and CDR2 is SVGAGI (reference sequence). CDR3 in DNA: TGTGCCAGCAGAAAACAGGGTCGACGGCAGCCCCAGCATTTT. This gives the protein CASRKQGRRQPQHF.

This sequence joins TRBV29-1 and TRBJ2-7, with D possibly TRBD1 on 7 matching bases. The V gene lost 0 bases and the J gene lost 1 base, with 16 bases spanning the gap. Germline lookup yields CDR1 SQVTM and CDR2 ANQGSEA. The CDR3 has 16 amino acids. The CDR3 spells CSVEDVAQGGSYEQYF. CDR3 in DNA: TGCAGCGTTGAAGATGTAGCCCAGGGGGGATCCTACGAGCAGTACTTC.

The J gene is TRBJ2-1, the V gene TRBV4-2, with D tentatively TRBD1 (5 bases). The CDR3 sequence is 12 residues long. CDR1 is LGHNA and CDR2 is YNFKEQ in the germline V gene. The V and J ends lost 7 bases and 7 bases respectively, with 11 bases between them. The CDR3 DNA reads as TGTGCCAGCACCTTAGACAGTAATGAGCAGTTCTTC. Translation gives CASTLDSNEQFF.

The V call is TRBV6-5, the J call TRBJ1-1, with D hard to call. V was pared by 3 bases and J by 6 bases, with 20 bases between. Looked up from germline, CDR1 is MNHEY and CDR2 is SVGAGI. This CDR3 is 16 amino acids long. The CDR3 DNA reads TGTGCCAGCAGTTATTTTGGCGAGGGTACGGGAGCTGAAGCTTTCTTT. Protein product: CASSYFGEGTGAEAFF.

The rearrangement uses TRBV5-6 and TRBJ1-5, with 11 positions matching TRBD1. V dropped 3 bases and J dropped 14; count of bases not matched to a gene: 4. The CDR3 extends over 12 amino acids. The germline CDR1 and CDR2 sequences are SGHDT and YYEEEE. In DNA, the CDR3 is TGTGCCAGCAGCTGGGACAGGGGGACGGAGCATTTT. This translates into CASSWDRGTEHF.

This chain joins TRBV27 and TRBJ1-5; D is unresolved. Trimming took 3 bases from V and 3 from J, leaving 3 bases between them. Germline CDR1 MNHEY, CDR2 SMNVEV (reference sequence). This CDR3 region has 12 residues. CDR3 DNA: TGTGCCAGCAGTTTTAACAATCAGCCCCAGCATTTT. It codes for CASSFNNQPQHF.